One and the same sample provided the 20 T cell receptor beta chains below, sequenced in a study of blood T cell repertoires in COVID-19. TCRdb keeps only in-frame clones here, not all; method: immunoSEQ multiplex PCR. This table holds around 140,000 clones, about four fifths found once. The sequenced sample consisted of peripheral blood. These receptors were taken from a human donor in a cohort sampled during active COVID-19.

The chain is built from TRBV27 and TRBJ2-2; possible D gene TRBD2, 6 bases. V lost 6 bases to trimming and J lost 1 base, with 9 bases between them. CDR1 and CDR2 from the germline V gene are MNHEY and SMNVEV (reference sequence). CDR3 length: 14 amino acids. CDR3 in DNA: TGTGCCAGCAGCCGTAGCGGGAACACCGGGGAGCTGTTTTTT. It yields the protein CASSRSGNTGELFF.

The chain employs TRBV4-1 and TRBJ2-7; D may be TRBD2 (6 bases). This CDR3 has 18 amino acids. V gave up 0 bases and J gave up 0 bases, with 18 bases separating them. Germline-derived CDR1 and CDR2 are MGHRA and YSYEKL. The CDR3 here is CASSQDPQTSFFSYEQYF. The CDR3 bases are TGCGCCAGCAGCCAAGATCCCCAGACTAGTTTTTTCTCCTACGAGCAGTACTTC.

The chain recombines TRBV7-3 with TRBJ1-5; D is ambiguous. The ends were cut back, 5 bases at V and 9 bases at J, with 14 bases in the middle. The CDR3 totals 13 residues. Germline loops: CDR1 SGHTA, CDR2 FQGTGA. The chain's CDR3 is CASSGTGGGPQHF. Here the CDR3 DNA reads TGTGCCAGCAGCGGCACCGGAGGAGGGCCCCAGCATTTT.

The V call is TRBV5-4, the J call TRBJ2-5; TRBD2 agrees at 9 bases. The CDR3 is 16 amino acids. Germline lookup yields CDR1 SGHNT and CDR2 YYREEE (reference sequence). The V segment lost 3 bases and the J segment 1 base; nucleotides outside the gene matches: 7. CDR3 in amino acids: CASSSGLAGAQETQYF. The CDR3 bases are TGTGCCAGCAGCTCGGGACTAGCCGGAGCCCAAGAGACCCAGTACTTC.

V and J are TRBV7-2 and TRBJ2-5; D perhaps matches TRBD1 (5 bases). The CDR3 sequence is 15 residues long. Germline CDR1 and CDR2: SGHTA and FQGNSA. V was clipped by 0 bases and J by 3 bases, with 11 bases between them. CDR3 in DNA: TGTGCCAGCAGCTTAGCGGGGTCCAGGGAAGAGACCCAGTACTTC. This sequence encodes CASSLAGSREETQYF.

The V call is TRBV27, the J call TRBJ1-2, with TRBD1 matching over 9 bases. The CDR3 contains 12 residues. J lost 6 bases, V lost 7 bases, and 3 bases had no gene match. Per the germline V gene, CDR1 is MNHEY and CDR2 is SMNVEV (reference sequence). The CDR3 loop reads CASMGQGNGYTF. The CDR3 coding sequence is TGTGCCAGCATGGGACAGGGAAATGGCTACACCTTC.

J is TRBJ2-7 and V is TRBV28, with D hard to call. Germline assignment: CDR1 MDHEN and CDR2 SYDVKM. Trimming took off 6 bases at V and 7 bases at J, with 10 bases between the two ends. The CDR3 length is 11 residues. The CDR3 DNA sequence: TGTGCCAGCAGCAACGCACAGGAGCAGTACTTC. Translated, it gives CASSNAQEQYF.

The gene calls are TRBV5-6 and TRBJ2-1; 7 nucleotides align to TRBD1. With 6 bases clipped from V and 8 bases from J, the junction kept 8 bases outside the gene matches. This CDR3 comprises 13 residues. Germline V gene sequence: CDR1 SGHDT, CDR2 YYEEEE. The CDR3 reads CASNSRGIDEQFF. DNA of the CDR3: TGTGCCAGCAACTCCAGGGGGATCGATGAGCAGTTCTTC.

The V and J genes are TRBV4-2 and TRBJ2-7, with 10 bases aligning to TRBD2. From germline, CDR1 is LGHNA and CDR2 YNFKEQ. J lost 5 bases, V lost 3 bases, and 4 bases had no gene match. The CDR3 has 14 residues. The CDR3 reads CASSHLAGDDEQYF. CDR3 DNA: TGTGCCAGCAGCCACCTAGCGGGAGACGACGAGCAGTACTTC.

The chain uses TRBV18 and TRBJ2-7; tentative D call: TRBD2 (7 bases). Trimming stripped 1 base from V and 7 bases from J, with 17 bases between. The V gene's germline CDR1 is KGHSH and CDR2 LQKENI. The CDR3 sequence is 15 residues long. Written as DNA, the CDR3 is TGTGCCAGCTCACCACGGGGGGGGCCCCCCGGGGAGCAGTACTTC. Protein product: CASSPRGGPPGEQYF.

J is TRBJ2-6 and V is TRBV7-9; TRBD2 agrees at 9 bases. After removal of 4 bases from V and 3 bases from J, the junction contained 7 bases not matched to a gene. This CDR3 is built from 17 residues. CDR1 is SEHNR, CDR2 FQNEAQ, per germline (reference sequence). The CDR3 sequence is CASSSTIAGVGANVLTF. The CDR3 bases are TGTGCCAGCAGCTCCACTATAGCGGGAGTTGGGGCCAACGTCCTGACTTTC.

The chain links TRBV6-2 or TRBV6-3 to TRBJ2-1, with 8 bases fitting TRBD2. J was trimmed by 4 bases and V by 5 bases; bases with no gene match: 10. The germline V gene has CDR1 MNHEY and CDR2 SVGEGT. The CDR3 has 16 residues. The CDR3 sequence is CASSKGPGTSYNEQFF. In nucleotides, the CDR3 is TGTGCCAGCAGTAAGGGTCCTGGGACTAGTTACAATGAGCAGTTCTTC.

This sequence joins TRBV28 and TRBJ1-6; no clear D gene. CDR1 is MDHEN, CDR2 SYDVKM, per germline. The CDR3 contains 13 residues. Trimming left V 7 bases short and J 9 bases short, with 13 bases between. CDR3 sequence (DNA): TGTGCCAGCACAAACGACGGGAGTTCACCCCTCCACTTT. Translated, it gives CASTNDGSSPLHF.

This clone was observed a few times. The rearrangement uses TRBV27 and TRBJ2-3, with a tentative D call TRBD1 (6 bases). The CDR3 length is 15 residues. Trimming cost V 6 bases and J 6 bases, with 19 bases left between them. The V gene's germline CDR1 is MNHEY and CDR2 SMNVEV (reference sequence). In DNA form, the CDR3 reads TGTGCCAGCAGCCCACAGGGTTGGGCCGGTGATACGCAGTATTTT. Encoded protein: CASSPQGWAGDTQYF.

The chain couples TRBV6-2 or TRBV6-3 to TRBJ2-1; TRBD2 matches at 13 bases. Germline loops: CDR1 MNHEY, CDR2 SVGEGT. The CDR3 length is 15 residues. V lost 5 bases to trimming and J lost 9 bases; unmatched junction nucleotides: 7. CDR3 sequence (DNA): TGTGCCAGCAGTGATGGACTAGCGGGAGCGGCTGAGCAGTTCTTC. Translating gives CASSDGLAGAAEQFF.

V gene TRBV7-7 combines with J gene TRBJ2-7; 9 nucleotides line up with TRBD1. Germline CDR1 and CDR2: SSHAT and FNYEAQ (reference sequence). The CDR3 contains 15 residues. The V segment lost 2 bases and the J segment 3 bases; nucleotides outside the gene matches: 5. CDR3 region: CASSLRQGDLYEQYF. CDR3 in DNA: TGTGCCAGCAGCTTACGACAGGGGGATCTCTACGAGCAGTACTTC.

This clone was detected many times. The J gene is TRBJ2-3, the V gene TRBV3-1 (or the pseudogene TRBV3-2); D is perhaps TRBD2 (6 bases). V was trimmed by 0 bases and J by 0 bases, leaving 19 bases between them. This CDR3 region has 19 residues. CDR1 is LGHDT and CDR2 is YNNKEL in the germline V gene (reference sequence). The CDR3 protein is CASSQDSSRDPISTDTQYF. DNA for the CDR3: TGTGCCAGCAGCCAAGACAGTTCGCGGGATCCTATTAGCACAGATACGCAGTATTTT.

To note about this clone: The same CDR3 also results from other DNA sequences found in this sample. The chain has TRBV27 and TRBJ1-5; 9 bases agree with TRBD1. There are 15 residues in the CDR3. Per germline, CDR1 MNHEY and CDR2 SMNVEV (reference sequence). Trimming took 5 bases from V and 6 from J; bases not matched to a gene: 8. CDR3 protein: CASSHGTGRTQPQHF. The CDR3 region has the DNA TGTGCCAGCAGTCATGGGACAGGGAGGACTCAGCCCCAGCATTTT.

CDR3 region: CASSWVGGPVNEQFF. The CDR3 nucleotides read TGTGCCAGCAGCTGGGTGGGAGGGCCGGTCAATGAGCAGTTCTTC. V and J are TRBV7-9 and TRBJ2-1; 7 bases are a match to TRBD2. V gave up 4 bases and J gave up 6 bases; unmatched junction bases: 9. In germline, CDR1 is SEHNR, CDR2 FQNEAQ (reference sequence). The length of the CDR3 is 15 residues.

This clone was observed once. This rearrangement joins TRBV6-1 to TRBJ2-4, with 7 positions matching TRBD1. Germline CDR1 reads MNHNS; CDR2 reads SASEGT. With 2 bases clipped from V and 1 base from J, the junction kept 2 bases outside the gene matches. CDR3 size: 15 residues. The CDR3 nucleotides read TGTGCCAGCAGTGAAACAGGGGCGGCCAAAAACATTCAGTACTTC. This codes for CASSETGAAKNIQYF.